This T cell receptor beta chain originates from a study of graft-versus-host responses after intestinal transplantation (TCRdb year 2021). Turning to the overall study: The transplants that recipients got were multivisceral, liver-intestinal, or isolated intestinal. Of the roughly 26 intestinal transplant recipients enrolled in the cohort, one of whom was a retransplant, 3 patients without pretransplant specimens were excluded. A peak of at least 4% donor T cells among recipient peripheral blood mononuclear cells was the definition used for donor T cell macrochimerism. To identify alloreactive clones, pre-transplant mixed lymphocyte reaction products were sequenced and then compared with unstimulated pre-transplant donor and recipient T cells. After intestinal transplantation, graft-versus-host and host-versus-graft alloreactive T cell clones in the graft, circulation and bone marrow were tracked using bulk TCR-beta CDR3 sequencing. Every recipient was given anti-thymocyte globulin induction, then maintenance tacrolimus and steroids for approximately 3 years. Samples from a few later patients were sequenced in-house on an Illumina MiSeq with MiXCR processing rather than by the commercial service. On the study overall, not on this receptor specifically: GvH clones were found in recipient bone marrow, and some of the GvH clones appeared earlier in ileal mucosa or blood, which is consistent with an intestinal mucosal origin. The conclusions were limited by the relatively low number and heterogeneity of the intestinal transplant patients. Early after transplant, peak levels of circulating GvH clones were found to be associated with declines in HvG clones. High GvH to HvG T cell clonal ratios were observed in the allografts of patients with donor T cell macrochimerism.

The method was the immunoSEQ multiplex PCR assay. For most patients, genomic DNA was subjected to high-throughput TCR-beta CDR3 sequencing by Adaptive Biotechnologies. As for the original processing: TCR sequencing data for roughly 18 patients were retrieved from Adaptive's ImmunoSEQ software; a few other patients were processed with MiXCR and VDJtools. CDR3 nucleotide sequences shared between donor and recipient were removed because the origin of such sequences could not be assigned. At least 2-fold expansion over unstimulated cells and a minimum CFSE-low frequency of 0.002% (template counts) or 0.001% (read counts) were required for clones to be classified as alloreactive. A clone was considered mappable if detected in the sequenced pre-transplant spleen, lymph node, or MLR CFSE-low populations of the donor or recipient. Cumulative frequency of alloreactive clones was calculated as a percentage of all sequences weighted by copy number. The immuneACCESS repertoire file appears here via TCRdb, limited to in-frame rearrangements. These files lack a portion of the clones; in checked studies, under half of the deficit traces to unresolved V genes, and the cause of the others is not known. That table supplies the V and J calls and clone size; D and trimming were determined from the DNA. The sample table contains over 10,000 clones; only one count was recorded for over 85% of them. The ten largest clones capture about 4.2% of the sample.

In the first month after transplant, blood samples were collected up to 4 times, and after that at least monthly when available. Trimming leaves V shorter by 8 bases and J shorter by 6 bases, with the junction holding 8 bases beyond the gene matches. The CDR3, cysteine through phenylalanine, is 13 amino acids long. The read is trimmed to its CDR3 DNA, 39 bases read in frame from base 1. Points on this clone: Its antigen is unknown. No clone much larger than this one lies a single base away; base qualities are absent.

The chain is encoded by TRBV5-3 joined to TRBJ2-7, and 10 junctional nucleotides match TRBD1. TRBV5-3 is designated an ORF whose function remains uncertain. The material sequenced was PBMCs, taken roughly 1,100 days after intestinal transplantation. This TCR came from a human patient who received an intestinal transplant, so some T cells may come from the graft donor. For the CDR3, the sequence is CASSRQGASEQYF. The nucleotide sequence is TGTGCCAGCAGTAGACAGGGGGCGAGCGAGCAGTACTTC.